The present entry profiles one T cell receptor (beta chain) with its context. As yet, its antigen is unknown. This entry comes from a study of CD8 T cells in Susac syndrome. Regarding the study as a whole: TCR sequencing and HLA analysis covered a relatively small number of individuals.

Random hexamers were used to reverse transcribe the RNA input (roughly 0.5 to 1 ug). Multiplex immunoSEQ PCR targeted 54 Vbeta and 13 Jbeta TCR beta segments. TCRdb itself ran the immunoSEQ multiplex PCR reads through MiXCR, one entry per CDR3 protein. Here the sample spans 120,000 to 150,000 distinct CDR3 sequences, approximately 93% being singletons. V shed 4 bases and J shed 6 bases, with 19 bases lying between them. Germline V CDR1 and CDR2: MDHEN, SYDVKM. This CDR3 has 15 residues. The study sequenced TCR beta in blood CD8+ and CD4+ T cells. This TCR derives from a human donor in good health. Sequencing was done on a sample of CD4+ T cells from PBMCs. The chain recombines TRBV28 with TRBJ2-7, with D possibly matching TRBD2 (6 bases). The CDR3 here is CASSSPGLITGEQYF. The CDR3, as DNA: TGTGCCAGCAGTTCCCCTGGACTAATAACGGGCGAGCAGTACTTC.